The 5 T cell receptor beta chains below all came from one sample that was sequenced in a study of blood T cell repertoires in COVID-19. TCRdb's copy holds only in-frame clones and misses some; the assay was immunoSEQ multiplex PCR. The sample consists of about 44,000 clones, around four fifths of them appearing once. The sequencing input was peripheral blood. The receptors were gathered from a human donor in a cohort sampled during active COVID-19.

This chain connects TRBV18 to TRBJ2-7; 8 nucleotides line up with TRBD1. Trimming removed 2 bases from V and 1 base from J; junction bases left unmatched: 7. Germline CDR1 KGHSH, CDR2 LQKENI. CDR3 length: 16 residues. Here the CDR3 DNA reads TGTGCCAGCTCACCAAATGGACAGGGCACTTCCTACGAGCAGTACGTC. This gives the protein CASSPNGQGTSYEQYV.

The chain links TRBV10-2 to TRBJ2-2; perhaps TRBD1 as D (5 bases). V was pared by 4 bases and J by 4 bases, with 7 bases between. This CDR3 contains 13 residues. Germline CDR1 is WSHSY and CDR2 is SAAADI. The CDR3 here is CASSVGATGELFF. For the CDR3, the DNA is TGCGCCAGCAGTGTAGGGGCCACCGGGGAGCTGTTTTTT.

The chain links TRBV28 to TRBJ1-1; D is unclear. The CDR3 is 14 residues long. Germline-derived CDR1 and CDR2 are MDHEN and SYDVKM. The V gene lost 3 bases and the J gene lost 1 base, with 9 bases spanning the gap. For the CDR3, the DNA is TGTGCCAGCAGTTTTTGGGCAGCGAACACTGAAGCTTTCTTT. This sequence encodes CASSFWAANTEAFF.

The chain recombines TRBV19 with TRBJ2-3, with TRBD1 matching over 12 bases. The CDR3 sequence is 15 residues long. Per germline, CDR1 LNHDA and CDR2 SQIVND (reference sequence). The ends lost 10 bases at V and 4 bases at J; junction bases unmatched: 9. The CDR3 here is CATTRGTGGADTQYF. The CDR3 DNA sequence: TGTGCCACTACAAGAGGGACAGGGGGCGCAGATACGCAGTATTTT.

The chain employs TRBV7-9 and TRBJ1-1; D unresolved. The CDR3 has 15 amino acids. The V gene's germline CDR1 is SEHNR and CDR2 FQNEAQ (reference sequence). V was pared by 5 bases and J by 1 base, with 14 bases between. The CDR3 sequence is CASSTHLGSNTEAFF. DNA of the CDR3: TGTGCCAGCAGCACGCACTTGGGCTCGAACACTGAAGCTTTCTTT. Combining the CDR3 with reference TRBV7-9 and TRBJ1-1 gives the whole variable domain DTGVSQNPRHKITKRGQNVTFRCDPISEHNRLYWYRQTLGQGPEFLTYFQNEAQLEKSRLLSDRFSAERPKGSFSTLEIQRTEQGDSAMYLCASSTHLGSNTEAFFGQGTRLTVV.